The T cell receptor (beta chain) described here comes from a study of shared clonotypes between healthy human individuals. Study as a whole: Serving as donors were two women and three men, whose ages spanned 18 to 49.

Looked up from germline, CDR1 is SNHLY and CDR2 is FYNNEI. This CDR3 has 15 residues. V shed 5 bases and J 4 bases; nucleotides not matched to a gene: 6. TCRdb's copy holds only in-frame clones and misses some; the assay was immunoSEQ multiplex PCR. This table has roughly 1,800,000 clones, just under 95% appearing once. On this clone itself: Its antigen remains unknown.

Findings and limits, study-wide: The generation probabilities recorded for non-shared clonotypes fell below those of clonotypes shared by all four donors.

Naivety among CD8 cells was defined by CD45RO negativity and positive CCR7 selection, thereby excluding terminally differentiated effector memory CD45RA+ cells. This clonotype was sampled from a young man in good health. Sequencing was carried out using naive CD8+ T cells sorted from blood. This chain links TRBV2 with TRBJ1-2; 11 bases agree with TRBD1. CDR3 loop: CASSPGQGDFYGYTF. The CDR3 DNA reads as TGTGCCAGCAGTCCGGGACAGGGGGACTTCTATGGCTACACCTTC.